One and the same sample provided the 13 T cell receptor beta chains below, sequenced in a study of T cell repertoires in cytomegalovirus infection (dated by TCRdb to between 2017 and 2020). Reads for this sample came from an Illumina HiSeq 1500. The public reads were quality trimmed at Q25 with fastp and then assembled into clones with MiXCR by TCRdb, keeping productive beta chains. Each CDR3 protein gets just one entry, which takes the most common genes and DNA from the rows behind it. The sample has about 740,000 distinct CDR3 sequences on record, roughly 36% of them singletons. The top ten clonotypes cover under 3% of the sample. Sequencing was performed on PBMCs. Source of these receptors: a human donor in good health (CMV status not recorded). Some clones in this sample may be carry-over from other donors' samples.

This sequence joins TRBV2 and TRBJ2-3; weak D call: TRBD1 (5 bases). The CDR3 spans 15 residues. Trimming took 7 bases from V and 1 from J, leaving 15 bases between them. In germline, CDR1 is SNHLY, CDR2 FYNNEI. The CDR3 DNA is TGTGCCAGCAAGACAGAGTCACTACGCACAGATACGCAGTATTTT. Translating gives CASKTESLRTDTQYF.

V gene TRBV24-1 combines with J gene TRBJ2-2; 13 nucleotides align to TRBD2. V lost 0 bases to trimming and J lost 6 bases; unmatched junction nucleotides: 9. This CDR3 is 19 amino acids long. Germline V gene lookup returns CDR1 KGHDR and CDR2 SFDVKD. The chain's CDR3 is CATSDLQGRGLAGPGELFF. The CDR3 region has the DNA TGTGCCACCAGTGATTTGCAAGGGCGGGGACTAGCGGGACCCGGGGAGCTGTTTTTT.

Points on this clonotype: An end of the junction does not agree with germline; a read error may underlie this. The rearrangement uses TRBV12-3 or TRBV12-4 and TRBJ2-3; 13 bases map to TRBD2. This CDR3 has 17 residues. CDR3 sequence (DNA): TGTGCCAGCAGCCCACTAGCGGGAGGGCCTCGGACAGATACGAAGTATTTT. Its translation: CASSPLAGGPRTDTKYF.

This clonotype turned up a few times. CDR3 nucleotide sequence: TGTGCCAGCACCCCGCGGGGGGGCGTAAGGGACACTGAAGCTTTCTTT. This sequence encodes CASTPRGGVRDTEAFF. The chain uses TRBV13 and TRBJ1-1; D is possibly TRBD1 (6 bases). Trimming removed 7 bases at V and 3 bases at J, with 21 bases between. Germline V gene sequence: CDR1 PRHDT, CDR2 FYEKMQ (reference sequence). CDR3 length: 16 amino acids. Full variable domain (missing parts from reference TRBV13 and TRBJ1-1): AAGVIQSPRHLIKEKRETATLKCYPIPRHDTVYWYQQGPGQDPQFLISFYEKMQSDKGSIPDRFSAQQFSDYHSELNMSSLELGDSALYFCASTPRGGVRDTEAFFGQGTRLTVV.

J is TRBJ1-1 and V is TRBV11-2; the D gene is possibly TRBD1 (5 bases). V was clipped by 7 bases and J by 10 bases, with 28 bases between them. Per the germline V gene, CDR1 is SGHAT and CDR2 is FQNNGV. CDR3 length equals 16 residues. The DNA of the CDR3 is TGTGCCAGCATTCCTCTGGGTGGAGGGGCCTCTCGCGGAGCTTTCTTT. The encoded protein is CASIPLGGGASRGAFF.

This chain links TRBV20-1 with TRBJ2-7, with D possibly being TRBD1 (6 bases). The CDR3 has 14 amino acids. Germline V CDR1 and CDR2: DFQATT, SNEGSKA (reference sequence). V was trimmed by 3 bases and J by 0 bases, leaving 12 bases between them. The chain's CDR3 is CSARNRVSSYEQYF. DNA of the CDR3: TGCAGTGCTAGGAACAGGGTGAGCTCCTACGAGCAGTACTTC.

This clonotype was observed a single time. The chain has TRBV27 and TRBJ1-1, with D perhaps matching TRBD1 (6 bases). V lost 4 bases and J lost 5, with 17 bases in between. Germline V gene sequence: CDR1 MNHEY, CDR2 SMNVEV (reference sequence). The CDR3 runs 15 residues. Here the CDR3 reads CASSSPGGGHTEAFF. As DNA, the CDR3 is TGTGCCAGCAGTTCCCCGGGCGGGGGGCATACTGAAGCTTTCTTT.

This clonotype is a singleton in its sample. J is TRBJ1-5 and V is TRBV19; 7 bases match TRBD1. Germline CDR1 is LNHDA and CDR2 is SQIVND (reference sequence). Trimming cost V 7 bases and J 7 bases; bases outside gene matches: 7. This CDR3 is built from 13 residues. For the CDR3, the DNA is TGTGCCAGTATTACAGGGGAAAAACAGCCCCAGCATTTT. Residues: CASITGEKQPQHF.

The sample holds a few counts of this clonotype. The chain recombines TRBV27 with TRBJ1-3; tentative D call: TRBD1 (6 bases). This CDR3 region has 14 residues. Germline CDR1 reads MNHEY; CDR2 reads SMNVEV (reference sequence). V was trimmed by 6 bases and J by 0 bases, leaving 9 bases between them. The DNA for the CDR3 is TGTGCCAGCAGGGCGACAGGCTCTGGAAACACCATATATTTT. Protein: CASRATGSGNTIYF.

The CDR3 DNA is TGTGCCAGCAGGCCTGGAGTCCAACATTACGAGCAGTACTTC. This encodes CASRPGVQHYEQYF. This chain links TRBV12-3 or TRBV12-4 with TRBJ2-7; D not certain. This CDR3 region has 14 residues. Deletions cut 6 bases from V and 4 bases from J, with 16 bases between.

CDR3 sequence reads: CSAKRETPETQYF. For the CDR3, the DNA is TGCAGTGCTAAGCGGGAGACCCCAGAGACCCAGTACTTC. The chain has TRBV20-1 and TRBJ2-5; 8 positions agree with TRBD2. Germline lookup yields CDR1 DFQATT and CDR2 SNEGSKA (reference sequence). The CDR3 spans 13 residues. V lost 4 bases, J lost 4 bases, and 5 bases stayed unmatched.

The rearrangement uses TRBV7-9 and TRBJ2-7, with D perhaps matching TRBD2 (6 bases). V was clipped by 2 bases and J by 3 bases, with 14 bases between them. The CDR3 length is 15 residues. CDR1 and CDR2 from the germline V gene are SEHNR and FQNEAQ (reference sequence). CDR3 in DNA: TGTGCCAGCAGCTTAACGGGCGGGACCCACTACGAGCAGTACTTC. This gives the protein CASSLTGGTHYEQYF.

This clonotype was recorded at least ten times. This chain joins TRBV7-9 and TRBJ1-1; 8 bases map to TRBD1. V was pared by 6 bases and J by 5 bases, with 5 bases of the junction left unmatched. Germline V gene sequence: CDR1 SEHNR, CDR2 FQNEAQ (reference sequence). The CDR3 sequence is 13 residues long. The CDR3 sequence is CASSHTGGTEAFF. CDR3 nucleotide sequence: TGTGCCAGCAGTCATACAGGGGGAACTGAAGCTTTCTTT.